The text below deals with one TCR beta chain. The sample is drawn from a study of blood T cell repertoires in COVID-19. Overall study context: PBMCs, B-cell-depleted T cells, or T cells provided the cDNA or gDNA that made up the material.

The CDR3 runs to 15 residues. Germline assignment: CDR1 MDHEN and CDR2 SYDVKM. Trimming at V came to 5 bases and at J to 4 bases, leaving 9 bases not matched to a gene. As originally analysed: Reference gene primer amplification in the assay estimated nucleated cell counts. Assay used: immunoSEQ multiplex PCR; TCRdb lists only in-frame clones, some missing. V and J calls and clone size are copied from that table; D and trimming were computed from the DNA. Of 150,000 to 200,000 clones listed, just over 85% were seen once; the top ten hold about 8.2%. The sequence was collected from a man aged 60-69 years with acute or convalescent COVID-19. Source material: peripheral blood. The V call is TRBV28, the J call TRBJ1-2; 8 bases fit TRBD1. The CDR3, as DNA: TGTGCCAGCAGTACCCCAGGGGGCGCGAGCTATGGCTACACCTTC. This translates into CASSTPGGASYGYTF.